The next 13 T cell receptor beta chains were all read from a single sample in a study of cytomegalovirus exposure and HLA in healthy donors. PCR used 60 Vbeta primers and 13 Jbeta primers. This table comes from immunoSEQ multiplex PCR, and its TCRdb copy is limited to in-frame clones, with some not included. The sample carries approximately 240,000 clones, roughly 90% recorded once. Input material: PBMCs. The receptors were sampled from a woman under 30 in good health and CMV-seronegative.

This sequence joins TRBV2 and TRBJ1-2; TRBD1 might be the D (6 bases). V was pared by 1 base and J by 8 bases, with 17 bases between. Germline assignment: CDR1 SNHLY and CDR2 FYNNEI. The length of the CDR3 is 15 residues. The DNA for the CDR3 is TGTGCCAGCAGTGAAGGAGCGCGGGCAGGGGAAGGCTACACCTTC. As protein: CASSEGARAGEGYTF.

The chain recombines TRBV6-1 with TRBJ2-7; 7 positions match TRBD1. Germline V CDR1 and CDR2: MNHNS, SASEGT. V lost 5 bases, J lost 3 bases, and 4 bases stayed unmatched. The CDR3 is made up of 13 amino acids. The DNA for the CDR3 is TGTGCCAGCAGTAAACAGGGGAACTACGAGCAGTACTTC. Its protein product is CASSKQGNYEQYF.

The count of this clone is one. CDR3: CASSMGRPENIQYF. The CDR3 coding sequence is TGTGCCAGCAGCATGGGACGTCCGGAGAACATTCAGTACTTC. The chain links TRBV5-6 to TRBJ2-4; D may correspond to TRBD1 or TRBD2 (5 bases each). Germline CDR1 reads SGHDT; CDR2 reads YYEEEE. The CDR3 loop spans 14 amino acids. Trimming removed 4 bases from V and 7 bases from J, with 15 bases in between.

The chain recombines TRBV29-1 with TRBJ2-5; perhaps TRBD1 as D (6 bases). Per germline, CDR1 SQVTM and CDR2 ANQGSEA. V dropped 7 bases and J dropped 3 bases, with 12 bases sitting between them. The CDR3 loop spans 12 amino acids. The CDR3 coding sequence is TGCAGCGGCACGACAGGAAAAGAGACCCAGTACTTC. Residues: CSGTTGKETQYF.

The V call is TRBV5-4, the J call TRBJ2-3, with 10 bases identical to TRBD2. This CDR3 has 17 amino acids. V gave up 1 base and J gave up 4 bases; unmatched junction bases: 9. CDR1 is SGHNT, CDR2 YYREEE, per germline (reference sequence). Here the CDR3 reads CASSLYKSGRASDTQYF. The CDR3 DNA follows: TGTGCCAGCAGCTTGTATAAAAGCGGGAGGGCCTCAGATACGCAGTATTTT.

This chain connects TRBV6-5 to TRBJ1-6; 7 positions agree with TRBD1. The CDR3 sequence is 15 residues long. V lost 6 bases and J lost 6; bases outside the gene matches: 8. In germline, CDR1 is MNHEY, CDR2 SVGAGI. The CDR3 DNA follows: TGTGCCAGCAGAAACGAGGGGGCTCGTAATTCACCCCTCCACTTT. It yields the protein CASRNEGARNSPLHF.

J is TRBJ1-5 and V is TRBV7-3, with D maybe TRBD1 (6 bases). The ends were cut back, 1 base at V and 3 bases at J, with 10 bases in the middle. Germline V CDR1 and CDR2: SGHTA, FQGTGA. CDR3 length: 15 amino acids. CDR3 sequence reads: CASSLIRGDNQPQHF. In DNA form, the CDR3 reads TGTGCCAGCAGCTTAATCAGGGGCGACAATCAGCCCCAGCATTTT. Looking up the rest from reference TRBV7-3 and TRBJ1-5 gives the full variable domain: GAGVSQTPSNKVTEKGKYVELRCDPISGHTALYWYRQSLGQGPEFLIYFQGTGAADDSGLPNDRFFAVRPEGSVSTLKIQRTERGDSAVYLCASSLIRGDNQPQHFGDGTRLSIL.

The chain uses TRBV4-1 and TRBJ1-5; D is perhaps TRBD1 (5 bases). The CDR3 extends over 19 amino acids. Trimming left V 2 bases short and J 1 base short, with 21 bases between. Germline assignment: CDR1 MGHRA and CDR2 YSYEKL. CDR3 DNA sequence: TGCGCCAGCAGCCAAAGCGGGCAACGGGGCCCCCTCAGCAATCAGCCCCAGCATTTT. It encodes CASSQSGQRGPLSNQPQHF.

This chain links TRBV7-2 with TRBJ2-5, with 8 bases matching TRBD1. The V gene end was trimmed by 8 bases and the J gene end by 2 bases; junction bases not matched to a gene: 10. CDR1 is SGHTA, CDR2 FQGNSA, per germline. The CDR3 has 15 amino acids. CDR3: CASGSGQGRQETQYF. CDR3 coding DNA: TGTGCCAGCGGGAGTGGACAGGGTCGGCAAGAGACCCAGTACTTC.

The chain has TRBV7-6 and TRBJ2-1; possibly TRBD2 for D (6 bases). CDR3 length: 16 residues. Trimming pared 5 bases from V and 3 bases from J, leaving 17 bases between. Germline V gives CDR1 SGHVS, CDR2 FNYEAQ. The CDR3 sequence: CASSDAVGGGYNEQFF. The CDR3 DNA reads as TGTGCCAGCAGCGATGCCGTCGGGGGAGGCTACAATGAGCAGTTCTTC.

The V gene is TRBV4-3, the J gene TRBJ2-1; D gene uncertain. The CDR3 sequence is 16 residues long. V lost 4 bases, J lost 7 bases, and 20 bases lay in between. The germline V gene has CDR1 LGHNA and CDR2 YSLEER. The CDR3 region has the DNA TGCGCCAGCAGCCGGTCTGGTAGTAAGAATGAGAATGAGCAGTTCTTC. It is translated as CASSRSGSKNENEQFF.

The chain carries TRBV10-3 and TRBJ1-5; 9 bases are a match to TRBD1. Germline CDR1 and CDR2: ENHRY and SYGVKD. Germline trimming cut 3 bases from V and 5 bases from J; bases unmatched to any gene: 2. This CDR3 is built from 14 residues. DNA for the CDR3: TGTGCCATCAGTGACGGACAGGGGTATCAGCCCCAGCATTTT. This gives the protein CAISDGQGYQPQHF.

The V gene is TRBV2, the J gene TRBJ2-5, with D maybe TRBD1 (6 bases). The V end was cut by 7 bases, the J end by 2 bases, with 8 bases between. Germline V gives CDR1 SNHLY, CDR2 FYNNEI. The CDR3 extends over 12 amino acids. The CDR3 here is CASKTGQETQYF. The CDR3 DNA reads TGTGCCAGCAAAACAGGGCAAGAGACCCAGTACTTC.